A single sample gave rise to the 15 T cell receptor beta chains below, sequenced in a study of T cells in Graves' hyperthyroidism and ophthalmopathy (dated by TCRdb to between 2017 and 2020). The protocol used for the library was multiplex PCR. The instrument given in TCRdb is Illumina HiSeq 2000. Amplification of TCR beta CDR3 regions was carried out from RNA transcripts. A first-round RT-PCR of the TCR CDR3 used the HTBI primer set with the Qiagen OneStep RT-PCR kit. The public reads were run again by TCRdb, first through fastp at Q25 and then through MiXCR, and only productive beta chains were kept. Each record represents a unique CDR3 protein, reported with the most common genes and DNA among its rows. Recorded for this sample are a few hundred thousand distinct CDR3 sequences; about 20% of them occurred a single time. The ten most abundant clones make up 49% of the sample. The sample consisted of blood. Receptor source: a woman aged 45-65 years with Graves' hyperthyroidism.

This clonotype occurred a few times. This chain connects TRBV6-1 to TRBJ1-5; D not certain. There are 13 residues in the CDR3. V gave up 8 bases and J gave up 2 bases, with 10 bases separating them. The germline CDR1 and CDR2 sequences are MNHNS and SASEGT. The CDR3 region is CASSFNGNQPQHF. DNA of the CDR3: TGTGCCAGCTCCTTCAACGGCAATCAGCCCCAGCATTTT.

This clonotype occurred once. The J gene is TRBJ1-2, the V gene TRBV5-5, with no clear D. The V end lost 0 bases, the J end lost 0 bases, and 12 bases lay between the germline ends. Germline CDR1 reads SGHKS; CDR2 reads YYEKEE (reference sequence). This CDR3 spans 16 amino acids. The CDR3 sequence: CASSLVPEGANYGYTF. CDR3 bases: TGTGCCAGCAGCTTGGTCCCGGAAGGCGCTAACTATGGCTACACCTTC.

This clonotype showed up just a few times. CDR3 loop: CASSLDGQSSYEQYF. CDR3 DNA: TGCGCCAGCAGCTTGGATGGCCAGAGCTCCTACGAGCAGTACTTC. The chain couples TRBV5-1 to TRBJ2-7; D remains unclear. This CDR3 has 15 amino acids. In germline, CDR1 is SGHRS, CDR2 YFSETQ. Trimming stripped 0 bases from V and 0 bases from J, with 10 bases between.

This clonotype was detected only a few times. V gene TRBV27 combines with J gene TRBJ1-4; D is uncertain. Trimming pared 7 bases from V and 2 bases from J, leaving 11 bases between. In germline, CDR1 is MNHEY, CDR2 SMNVEV (reference sequence). This CDR3 has 14 residues. CDR3 sequence reads: CASKFWGTNEKLFF. Here the CDR3 DNA reads TGTGCCAGCAAATTTTGGGGTACTAATGAAAAACTGTTTTTT.

This clonotype was seen many times. The chain recombines TRBV6-2 or TRBV6-3 with TRBJ2-1, with a tentative D call TRBD1 (5 bases). V gave up 4 bases and J gave up 10 bases, with 14 bases separating them. CDR1 is MNHEY, CDR2 SVGEGT, per germline. There are 13 residues in the CDR3. The CDR3: CASSFLDRGEQFF. The CDR3 DNA sequence: TGTGCCAGCAGTTTTCTCGACAGAGGAGAGCAGTTCTTC.

The chain employs TRBV5-4 and TRBJ2-1, with TRBD1 as a possible D gene (7 bases). CDR1 is SGHNT, CDR2 YYREEE, per germline (reference sequence). The CDR3 totals 16 residues. With 1 base removed from V and 6 bases from J, the gap between germline ends came to 17 bases. The CDR3 DNA sequence: TGTGCCAGCAGCTTGACCGGGCAGGGGGACTCCAATGAGCAGTTCTTC. Protein product: CASSLTGQGDSNEQFF.

The gene calls are TRBV20-1 and TRBJ2-2; D not certain. Germline CDR1 reads DFQATT; CDR2 reads SNEGSKA (reference sequence). The CDR3 is 13 amino acids. V lost 3 bases and J lost 4, with 9 bases in between. Written as DNA, the CDR3 is TGCAGTGCTAGTCGTCAGACCACCGGGGAGCTGTTTTTT. Encoded protein: CSASRQTTGELFF.

The chain couples TRBV6-6 to TRBJ2-5; D is possibly TRBD1 or TRBD2 (5 bases each). V was pared by 0 bases and J by 2 bases, with 10 bases between. The CDR3 spans 15 residues. Germline-derived CDR1 and CDR2 are MNHNY and SVGAGI (reference sequence). The CDR3 sequence is CASSYSGTTQETQYF. DNA of the CDR3: TGTGCCAGCAGTTACTCGGGGACCACACAAGAGACCCAGTACTTC.

Many counts were recorded for this clonotype. This chain joins TRBV3-1 and TRBJ2-1; no firm D call. Trimming cost V 2 bases and J 8 bases, with 4 bases left between them. The CDR3 runs 11 residues. Per the germline V gene, CDR1 is LGHDT and CDR2 is YNNKEL (reference sequence). The CDR3 region has the DNA TGTGCCAGCAGCCAATCGGATGAGCAGTTCTTC. It codes for CASSQSDEQFF.

Ten or more counts support this clonotype. The chain recombines TRBV10-3 with TRBJ2-1, with 8 bases fitting TRBD2. This CDR3 contains 14 residues. CDR1 and CDR2 from the germline V gene are ENHRY and SYGVKD. V shed 10 bases, J shed 1 base, and the junction held 6 bases outside the gene matches. For the CDR3, the DNA is TGTGCCAGCGGACTAGCCGGTTCCTACAATGAGCAGTTCTTC. Amino acids: CASGLAGSYNEQFF.

This clonotype has a count of ten or more. The chain recombines TRBV7-8 with TRBJ1-2, with D tentatively TRBD1 (5 bases). This CDR3 has 15 residues. V was shortened by 0 bases and J by 7 bases, with 15 bases between the two germline ends. Germline CDR1 reads SGHVS; CDR2 reads FQNEAQ. In nucleotides, the CDR3 is TGTGCCAGCAGCTTAGCGCTGGGGGGGGGACGTGGCTACACCTTC. Its protein product is CASSLALGGGRGYTF.

This clonotype occurred many times. J is TRBJ1-5 and V is TRBV2; TRBD1 agrees at 9 bases. Germline lookup yields CDR1 SNHLY and CDR2 FYNNEI. CDR3 length: 15 amino acids. The V segment lost 7 bases and the J segment 2 bases; nucleotides outside the gene matches: 6. The CDR3 coding sequence is TGTGCCAGCACCGAGGACAGGGGCGGCAATCAGCCCCAGCATTTT. It codes for CASTEDRGGNQPQHF.

The gene calls are TRBV5-5 and TRBJ2-7; D tentatively reads TRBD1 or TRBD2 (5 bases each). Trimming left V 4 bases short and J 3 bases short, with 20 bases between. The CDR3 is made up of 16 amino acids. Germline V gene sequence: CDR1 SGHKS, CDR2 YYEKEE (reference sequence). The CDR3 DNA sequence: TGTGCCAGCAGCCCCTGGGGGAGCCAAGGGCACTACGAGCAGTACTTC. It codes for CASSPWGSQGHYEQYF.

Concerning this clonotype: The junction departs from germline at one end; a sequencing error may be responsible. V is TRBV5-1 and J is TRBJ2-3; 13 bases are a match to TRBD2. CDR3 length equals 17 residues. Germline V gene sequence: CDR1 SGHRS, CDR2 YFSETQ. CDR3 in amino acids: CASSPRGLAGSTDTQYF. Here the CDR3 DNA reads TGTGCCAGCAGCCCACGGGGACTAGCGGGGAGCACAGATACGCAGTATTTT.

The V gene is TRBV7-2, the J gene TRBJ2-3; 8 nucleotides agree with TRBD2. The V gene end was trimmed by 5 bases and the J gene end by 1 base; junction bases not matched to a gene: 2. This CDR3 contains 14 residues. The germline V gene has CDR1 SGHTA and CDR2 FQGNSA. The CDR3 protein is CASSATSGTDTQYF. CDR3 DNA: TGTGCCAGCAGCGCGACTAGCGGCACAGATACGCAGTATTTT.